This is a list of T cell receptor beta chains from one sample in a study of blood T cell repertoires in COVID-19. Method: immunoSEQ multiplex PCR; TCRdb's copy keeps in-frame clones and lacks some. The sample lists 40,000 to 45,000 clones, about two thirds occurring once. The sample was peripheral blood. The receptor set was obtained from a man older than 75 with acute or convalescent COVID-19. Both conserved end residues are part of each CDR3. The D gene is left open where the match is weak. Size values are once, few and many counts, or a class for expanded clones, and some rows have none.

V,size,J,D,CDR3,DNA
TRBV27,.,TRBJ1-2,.,CASSFGSRANYGYTF,TGTGCCAGCAGTTTCGGCAGTCGGGCTAACTATGGCTACACCTTC
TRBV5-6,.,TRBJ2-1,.,CASSFWSSAVNEQFF,TGTGCCAGCAGCTTCTGGTCTAGCGCGGTCAATGAGCAGTTCTTC
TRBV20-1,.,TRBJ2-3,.,CSARQGDTQYF,TGCAGTGCCAGGCAAGGAGATACGCAGTATTTT
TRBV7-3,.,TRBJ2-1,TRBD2,CASSLKAGGAEQFF,TGTGCCAGCAGCTTAAAAGCGGGAGGGGCCGAGCAGTTCTTC
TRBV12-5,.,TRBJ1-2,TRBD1,CASAQTGGNYGYTF,TGTGCTAGTGCCCAGACAGGGGGCAACTATGGCTACACCTTC
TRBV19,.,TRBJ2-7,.,CATSSNGRDYPSYEQYF,TGTGCCACCTCATCTAACGGGCGGGATTACCCTTCCTACGAGCAGTACTTC
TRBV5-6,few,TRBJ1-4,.,CASSLGPPGEKLFF,TGTGCCAGCAGCTTGGGGCCCCCAGGGGAAAAACTGTTTTTT
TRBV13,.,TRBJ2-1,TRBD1,CASSLVWGQTNIEQFF,TGTGCCAGCAGCTTAGTTTGGGGACAGACAAATATTGAGCAGTTCTTC
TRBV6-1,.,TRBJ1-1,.,CASSDPGHPNTEAFF,TGTGCCAGCAGTGACCCGGGACACCCGAACACTGAAGCTTTCTTT
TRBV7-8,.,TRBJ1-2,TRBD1,CASSLYRGHGYTF,TGTGCCAGCAGCTTATACAGGGGGCATGGCTACACCTTC
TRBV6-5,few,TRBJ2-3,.,CASSPQGSSTDTQYF,TGTGCCAGCAGCCCCCAGGGGTCTAGCACAGATACGCAGTATTTT
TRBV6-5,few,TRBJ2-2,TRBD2,CASIGLAGVLGELFF,TGTGCCAGCATCGGACTAGCGGGGGTTCTCGGGGAGCTGTTTTTT
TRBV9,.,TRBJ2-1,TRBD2,CASSVTSGYNEQFF,TGTGCCAGCAGCGTCACTAGCGGATACAATGAGCAGTTCTTC
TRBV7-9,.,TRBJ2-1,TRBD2,CASSLTGGSYNEQFF,TGTGCCAGCAGCTTAACGGGGGGGTCCTACAATGAGCAGTTCTTC
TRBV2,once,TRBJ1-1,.,CASSREGVGTEAFF,TGTGCCAGCAGTCGGGAGGGGGTAGGCACTGAAGCTTTCTTT
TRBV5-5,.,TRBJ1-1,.,CASSMGRNTEAFF,TGTGCCAGCAGCATGGGGAGGAACACTGAAGCTTTCTTT
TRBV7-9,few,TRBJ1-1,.,CASSLGQLNTEAFF,TGTGCCAGCAGCTTAGGACAGCTGAACACTGAAGCTTTCTTT
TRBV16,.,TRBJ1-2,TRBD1,CASSQDSTGLSGYTF,TGTGCCAGCAGCCAGGACTCGACAGGGCTCTCCGGCTACACCTTC
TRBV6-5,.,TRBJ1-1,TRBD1,CASSRDRGAEAFF,TGTGCCAGCAGCCGGGACAGGGGCGCTGAAGCTTTCTTT
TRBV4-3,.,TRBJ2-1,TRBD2,CASSQESRLAFPNEQFF,TGCGCCAGCAGCCAGGAATCCAGACTAGCCTTCCCCAATGAGCAGTTCTTC
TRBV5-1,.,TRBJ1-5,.,CASSLGASATDQPQHF,TGCGCCAGCAGCTTGGGGGCCTCGGCGACGGATCAGCCCCAGCATTTT
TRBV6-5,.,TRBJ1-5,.,CASSYGSYSNQPQHF,TGTGCCAGCAGTTATGGTTCCTATAGCAATCAGCCCCAGCATTTT
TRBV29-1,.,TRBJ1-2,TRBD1,CSVSGQGFYTF,TGCAGCGTTTCGGGACAGGGATTTTACACCTTC
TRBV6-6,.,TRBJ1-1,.,CASSDSRNTEAFF,TGTGCCAGCTCTGACTCACGAAACACTGAAGCTTTCTTT
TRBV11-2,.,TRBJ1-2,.,CASSPQTFRGGYTF,TGTGCCAGCAGCCCCCAGACTTTCAGAGGGGGCTACACCTTC
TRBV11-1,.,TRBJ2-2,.,CASSLSAWGDAGELFF,TGTGCCAGCAGCTTATCCGCTTGGGGGGACGCCGGGGAGCTGTTTTTT
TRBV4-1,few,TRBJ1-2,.,CASSHVGEPANYGYTF,TGCGCCAGCAGCCATGTGGGAGAGCCAGCTAACTATGGCTACACCTTC
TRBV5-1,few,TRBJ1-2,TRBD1,CASSFTTGDFLAGGYTF,TGCGCCAGCAGCTTTACGACAGGGGATTTCCTCGCGGGAGGCTACACCTTC
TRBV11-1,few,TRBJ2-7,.,CASTRDSTYEQYF,TGTGCCAGCACTCGGGACTCAACCTACGAGCAGTACTTC
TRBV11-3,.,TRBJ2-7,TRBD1,CASSRRGTATYEQYF,TGTGCCAGCAGCCGACGAGGGACAGCTACCTACGAGCAGTACTTC
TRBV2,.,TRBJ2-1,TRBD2,CASSELAGSYNEQFF,TGTGCCAGCAGTGAGTTAGCGGGGTCCTACAATGAGCAGTTCTTC
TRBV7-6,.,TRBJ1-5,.,CASSLGIDRDTQPQHF,TGTGCCAGCAGCTTAGGGATCGACCGGGACACTCAGCCCCAGCATTTT
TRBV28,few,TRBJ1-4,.,CASSPGEEKLFF,TGTGCCAGCAGCCCGGGGGAAGAAAAACTGTTTTTT
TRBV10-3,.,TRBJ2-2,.,CAISSQGGANTGELFF,TGTGCCATCAGTTCCCAGGGCGGTGCGAACACCGGGGAGCTGTTTTTT
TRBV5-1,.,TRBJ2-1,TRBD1,CASNPGTGDYNEQFF,TGCGCCAGCAACCCCGGGACAGGGGACTACAATGAGCAGTTCTTC
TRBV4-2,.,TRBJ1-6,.,CASSQDPQDNNSPLHF,TGTGCCAGCAGCCAAGATCCCCAGGACAATAATTCACCCCTCCACTTT